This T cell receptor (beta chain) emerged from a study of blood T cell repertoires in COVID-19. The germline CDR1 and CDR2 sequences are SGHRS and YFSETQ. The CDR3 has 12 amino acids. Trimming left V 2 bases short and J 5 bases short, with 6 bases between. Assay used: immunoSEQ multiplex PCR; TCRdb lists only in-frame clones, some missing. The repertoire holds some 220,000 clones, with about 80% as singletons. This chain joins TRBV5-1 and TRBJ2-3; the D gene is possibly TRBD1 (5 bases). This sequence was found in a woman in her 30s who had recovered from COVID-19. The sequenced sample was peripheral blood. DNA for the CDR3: TGCGCCAGCAGCTTCGACAGAGATACGCAGTATTTT. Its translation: CASSFDRDTQYF.